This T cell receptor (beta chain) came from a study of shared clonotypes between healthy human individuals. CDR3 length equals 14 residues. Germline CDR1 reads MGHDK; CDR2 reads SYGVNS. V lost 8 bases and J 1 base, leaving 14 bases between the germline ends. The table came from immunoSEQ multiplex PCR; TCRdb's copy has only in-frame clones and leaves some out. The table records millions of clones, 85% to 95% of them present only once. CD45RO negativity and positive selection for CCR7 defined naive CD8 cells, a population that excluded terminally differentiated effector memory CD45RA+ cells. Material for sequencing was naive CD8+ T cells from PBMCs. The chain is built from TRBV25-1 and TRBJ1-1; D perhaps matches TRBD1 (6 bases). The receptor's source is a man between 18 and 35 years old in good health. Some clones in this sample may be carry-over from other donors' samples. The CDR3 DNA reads TGTGCCAGCCAAAAAAGGGGGGCGAACACTGAAGCTTTCTTT. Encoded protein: CASQKRGANTEAFF.